This T cell receptor (beta chain) originates from a study of cytotoxic CD8 clonotypes in ibrutinib-treated CLL. Study summary: Responses: roughly 25 partial, 2 complete; after median roughly 68 months, roughly 15 stayed remitted, around twelve progressed.

With respect to this clone: Its antigen remains unknown.

Study findings and constraints: An increase in clonality occurred at ibrutinib response, followed by a return toward baseline at progression. Samples from sustained-remission and progressing patients were taken at different times.

The CDR3 spans 13 residues. CDR1 and CDR2 (germline): MNHNS, SASEGT. The V gene end was trimmed by 7 bases and the J gene end by 4 bases; junction bases not matched to a gene: 3. Assay: immunoSEQ multiplex PCR; the TCRdb copy retains only in-frame clones and omits some. The repertoire holds about 97,000 clones, with 70% to 85% as singletons. The chain links TRBV6-1 to TRBJ2-7, with 11 positions matching TRBD2. The specimen was PBMCs, collected after 12 months of ibrutinib treatment. This receptor was obtained from a human donor with chronic lymphocytic leukemia. Written as DNA, the CDR3 is TGTGCCAGCATGACTAGCGGGGTGTACGAGCAGTACTTC. Translation gives CASMTSGVYEQYF.